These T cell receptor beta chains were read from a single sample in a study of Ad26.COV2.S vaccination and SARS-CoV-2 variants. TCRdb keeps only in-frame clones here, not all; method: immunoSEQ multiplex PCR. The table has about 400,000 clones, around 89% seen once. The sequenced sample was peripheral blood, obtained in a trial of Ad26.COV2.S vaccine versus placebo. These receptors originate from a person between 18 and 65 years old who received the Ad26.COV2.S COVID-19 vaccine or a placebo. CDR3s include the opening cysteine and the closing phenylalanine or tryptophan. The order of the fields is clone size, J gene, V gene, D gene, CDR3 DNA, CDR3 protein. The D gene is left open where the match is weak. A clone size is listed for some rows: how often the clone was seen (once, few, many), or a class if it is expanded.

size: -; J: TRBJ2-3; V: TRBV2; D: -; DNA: TGTGCCAGCAGCGACCCGGGTGGGTTAGATACGCAGTATTTT; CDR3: CASSDPGGLDTQYF
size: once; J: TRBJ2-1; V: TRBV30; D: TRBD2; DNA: TGTGCCTGGAGTAGGACTAGCGGGAGTGAGCAGTTCTTC; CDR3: CAWSRTSGSEQFF
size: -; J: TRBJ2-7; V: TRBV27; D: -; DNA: TGTGCCAGCAGCCAAGGGGCAGGCCTTGCCTACGAGCAGTACTTC; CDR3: CASSQGAGLAYEQYF
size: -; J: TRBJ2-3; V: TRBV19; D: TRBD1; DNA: TGTGCCAGTAGGGAAAAGGGGGCGCGCACAGATACGCAGTATTTT; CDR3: CASREKGARTDTQYF
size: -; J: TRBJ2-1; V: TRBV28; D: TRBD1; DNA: TGTGCCAGCAGTTTAGGGGACAGGTACAATGAGCAGTTCTTC; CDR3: CASSLGDRYNEQFF
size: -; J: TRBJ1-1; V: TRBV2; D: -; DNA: TGTGCCTCTAGGGGGGGGCCTATGAACACTGAAGCTTTCTTT; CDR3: CASRGGPMNTEAFF
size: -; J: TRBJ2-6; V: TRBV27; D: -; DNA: TGTGCCAGCAGCCCCCTCCCTTCCGGGGCCAACGTCCTGACTTTC; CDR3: CASSPLPSGANVLTF
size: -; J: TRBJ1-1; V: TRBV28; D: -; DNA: TGTGCCAGCAGTTTATACCCCCCAGGATGGAGGAGGGGGACTGAAGCTTTCTTT; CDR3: CASSLYPPGWRRGTEAFF
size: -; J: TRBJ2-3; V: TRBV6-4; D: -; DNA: TGTGCCAGCAGGCCCCGAAGTGGGGCAGATACGCAGTATTTT; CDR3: CASRPRSGADTQYF
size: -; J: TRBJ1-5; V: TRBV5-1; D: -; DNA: TGCGCCAGCAGCTTGGGGGTCAATCAGCCCCAGCATTTT; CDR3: CASSLGVNQPQHF
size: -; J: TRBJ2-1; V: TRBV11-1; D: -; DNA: TGTGCCAGCAGGGGTTTTGGTCCCGATGAGCAGTTCTTC; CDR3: CASRGFGPDEQFF
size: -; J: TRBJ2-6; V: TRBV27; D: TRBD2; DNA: TGTGCCAGCAGTTTATCGGCGGTGGGTAGCGGGAGGTTTGGGGCCAACGTCCTGACTTTC; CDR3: CASSLSAVGSGRFGANVLTF
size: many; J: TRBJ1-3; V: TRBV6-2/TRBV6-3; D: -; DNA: TGTGCCAGCAGCCGACCTACAACAGGATTCTCTGGAAACACCATATATTTT; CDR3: CASSRPTTGFSGNTIYF
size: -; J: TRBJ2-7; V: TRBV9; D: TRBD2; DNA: TGTGCCAGCAGCCTCCGACTAGCGGGGGAGCAGTACTTC; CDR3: CASSLRLAGEQYF
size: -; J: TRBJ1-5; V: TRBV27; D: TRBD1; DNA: TGTGCCAGCAGTTTATTCGGGACAGCTAGGAGAGGGAATCAGCCCCAGCATTTT; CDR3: CASSLFGTARRGNQPQHF
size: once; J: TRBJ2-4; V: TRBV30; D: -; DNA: TGTGCCTGGAGTTTTCGGACTGGAGCCAAAAACATTCAGTACTTC; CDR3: CAWSFRTGAKNIQYF
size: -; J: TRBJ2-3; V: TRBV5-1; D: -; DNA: TGCGCCAGCATAGGGAGCACAGATACGCAGTATTTT; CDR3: CASIGSTDTQYF
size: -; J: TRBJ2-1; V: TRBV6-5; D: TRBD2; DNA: TGTGCCAGCAGTTACTCGACGGGACTAGCGGGCGAGGAGCAGTTCTTC; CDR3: CASSYSTGLAGEEQFF
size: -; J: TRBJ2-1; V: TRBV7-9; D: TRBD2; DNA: TGTGCCAGCAGCCCGCCGGGACTAGCGGGAGGAGGGAATGAGCAGTTCTTC; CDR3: CASSPPGLAGGGNEQFF
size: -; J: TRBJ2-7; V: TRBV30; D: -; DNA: TGTGCCTGGAGTGTACTCCCGGGCGAGAGCGAGCAGTACTTC; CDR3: CAWSVLPGESEQYF
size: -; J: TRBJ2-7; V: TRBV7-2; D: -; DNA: TGTGCCAGCAGCTTAAAGGAGAGCCGCTACGAGCAGTACTTC; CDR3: CASSLKESRYEQYF
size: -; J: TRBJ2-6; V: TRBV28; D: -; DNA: TGTGCCAGCAGTCCCCGTAGTGGGGCCAACGTCCTGACTTTC; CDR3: CASSPRSGANVLTF
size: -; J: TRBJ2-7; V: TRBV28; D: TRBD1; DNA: TGTGCCAGCAGTTCGACCGGGACAGGGACCCCCTACGAGCAGTACTTC; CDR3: CASSSTGTGTPYEQYF
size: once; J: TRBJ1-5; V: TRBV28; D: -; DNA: TGTGCCAGCAGTTTAAACAGGGACATTTATCAGCCCCAGCATTTT; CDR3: CASSLNRDIYQPQHF
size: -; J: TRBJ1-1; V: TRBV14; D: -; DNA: TGTGCCAGCAGCCAAGATTATCCCCCGGGGGCCACTGAAGCTTTCTTT; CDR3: CASSQDYPPGATEAFF
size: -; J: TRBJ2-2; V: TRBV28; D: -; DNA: TGTGCCAGCAGTTTCCCTAGGCAGGGGCCCAACACCGGGGAGCTGTTTTTT; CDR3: CASSFPRQGPNTGELFF
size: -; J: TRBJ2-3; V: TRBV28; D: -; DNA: TGTGCCAGCGGCGGTAGCTTCCCAGATACGCAGTATTTT; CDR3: CASGGSFPDTQYF
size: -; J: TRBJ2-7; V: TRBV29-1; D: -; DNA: TGCAGCGTAAAACAGATCTACGAGCAGTACTTC; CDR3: CSVKQIYEQYF
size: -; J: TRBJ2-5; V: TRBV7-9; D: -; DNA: TGTGCCAGCAGCTTAAAGGTGGAGACCCAGTACTTC; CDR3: CASSLKVETQYF
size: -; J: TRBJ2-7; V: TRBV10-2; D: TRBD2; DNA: TGCGCCAGCAGACTAGCGGGAGCCTACGAGCAGTACTTC; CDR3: CASRLAGAYEQYF
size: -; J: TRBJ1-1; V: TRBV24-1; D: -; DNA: TGTGCCACCAGTGATCTCGACAGGCCTCCGGCTTTCTTT; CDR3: CATSDLDRPPAFF
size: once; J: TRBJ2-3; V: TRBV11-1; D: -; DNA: TGTGCCAGCGGAAAAGGCTCTAGCACAGATACGCAGTATTTT; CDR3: CASGKGSSTDTQYF
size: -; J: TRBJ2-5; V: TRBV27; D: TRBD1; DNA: TGTGCCAGCAGACCCACAGGGGTAGAGACCCAGTACTTC; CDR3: CASRPTGVETQYF
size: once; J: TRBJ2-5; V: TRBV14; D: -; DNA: TGTGCCAGCAGCCATGGAGGGTCCCCAGAGACCCAGTACTTC; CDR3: CASSHGGSPETQYF
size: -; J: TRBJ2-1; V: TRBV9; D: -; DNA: TGTGCCAGCAGCGTAGGCCCGACGGCGAGCTCCTACAATGAGCAGTTCTTC; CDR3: CASSVGPTASSYNEQFF
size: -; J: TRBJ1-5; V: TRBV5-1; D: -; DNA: TGCGCCAGCAGCCCGGACAGCTCAGGGCCCCAGCATTTT; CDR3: CASSPDSSGPQHF
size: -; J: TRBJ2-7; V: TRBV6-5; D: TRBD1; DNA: TGTGCCAGCAGCCCCGGACAGGGGTATTCCCACGAGCAGTACTTC; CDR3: CASSPGQGYSHEQYF
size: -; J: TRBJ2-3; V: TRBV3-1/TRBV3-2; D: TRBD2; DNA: TGTGCCAGCAGCCTCGGGACTAGCGACACAGATACGCAGTATTTT; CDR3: CASSLGTSDTDTQYF
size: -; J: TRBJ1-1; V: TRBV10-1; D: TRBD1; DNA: TGCGCCAGCAGCCGAGCAGGGGGTCGCGAAGCTTTCTTT; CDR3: CASSRAGGREAFF
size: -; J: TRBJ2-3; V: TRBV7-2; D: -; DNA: TGTGCCAGCAGCATCTCGGGGCTATTAACCACAGATACGCAGTATTTT; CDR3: CASSISGLLTTDTQYF
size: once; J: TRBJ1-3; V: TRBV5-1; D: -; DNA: TGCGCCAGCAGCTTGGGTGGGACGGCTGGAAACACCATATATTTT; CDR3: CASSLGGTAGNTIYF
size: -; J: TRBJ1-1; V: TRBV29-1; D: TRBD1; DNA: TGCAGCGTGACGACAGGGGTGAACACTGAAGCTTTCTTT; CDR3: CSVTTGVNTEAFF
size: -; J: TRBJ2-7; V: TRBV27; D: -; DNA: TGTGCCAGCAGTCCGACCACTACAGGGAGCGAGCAGTACTTC; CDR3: CASSPTTTGSEQYF
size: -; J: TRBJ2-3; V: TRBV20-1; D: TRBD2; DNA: TGCAGTGCTAGTAAGCGGGAAGGGAGCACAGATACGCAGTATTTT; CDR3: CSASKREGSTDTQYF
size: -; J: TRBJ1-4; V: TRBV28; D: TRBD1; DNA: TGTGCCAGCAGTTCCCCCCAGGGGGGGGATGAAAAACTGTTTTTT; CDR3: CASSSPQGGDEKLFF
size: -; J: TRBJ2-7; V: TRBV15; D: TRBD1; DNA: TGTGCCACCAGCAGAGATCGACAGGGTGGTTACCACGAGCAGTACTTC; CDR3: CATSRDRQGGYHEQYF
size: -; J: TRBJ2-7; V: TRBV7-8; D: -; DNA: TGTGCCAGCAGCTTATCCCCGGGCGGTTCCTACGAGCAGTACTTC; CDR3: CASSLSPGGSYEQYF
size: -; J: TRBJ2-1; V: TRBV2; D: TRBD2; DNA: TGTGCCAGCAGTGAGGGCGGGAGTCGAGGCGGTGAGCAGTTCTTC; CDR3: CASSEGGSRGGEQFF
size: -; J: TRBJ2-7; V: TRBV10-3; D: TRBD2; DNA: TGTGCCATCAGTGAGGTTTTGGGGCTAGCGGAGACCTACGAGCAGTACTTC; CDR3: CAISEVLGLAETYEQYF
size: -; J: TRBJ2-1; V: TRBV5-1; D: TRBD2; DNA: TGCGCCAGTGGGCGACTAGCGGGAGATGAGCAGTTCTTC; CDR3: CASGRLAGDEQFF
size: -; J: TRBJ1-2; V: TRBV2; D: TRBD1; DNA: TGTGCCAGCGTTAATACAGGGGGGGCCTATGGCTACACCTTC; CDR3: CASVNTGGAYGYTF
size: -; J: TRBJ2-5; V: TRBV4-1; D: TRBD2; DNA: TGCGCCAGCAGCGATAGCGGGAGGGTGGGGGAGACCCAGTACTTC; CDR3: CASSDSGRVGETQYF